Listed below are T cell receptor beta chains from one sample, sequenced in a study of cytomegalovirus exposure and HLA in healthy donors. Libraries were prepared by immunoSEQ multiplex PCR; TCRdb keeps only in-frame clonotypes and omits some of them. The sample shows some 98,000 clones, approximately 9% of them seen only once. Input material: PBMCs. The receptors derive from a middle-aged man in good health and CMV-seropositive. CDR3s include the opening cysteine and the closing phenylalanine or tryptophan. Fields, in order: CDR3 DNA, CDR3 protein, J gene, clone size, V gene, D gene. The D gene is left open where the match is weak. Part of the rows lack a size; the others show once, few, many or a class for expanded clones.

TGTGCCAGCAGCGCCTGGGGGGGGGAGCAGTACTTC	CASSAWGGEQYF	TRBJ2-7	-	TRBV9	TRBD2
TGTGCCAGCAGCCGCGCGGGGGGAGGAGGGTACAATGAGCAGTTCTTC	CASSRAGGGGYNEQFF	TRBJ2-1	-	TRBV7-9	TRBD2
TGTGCCAGCAGCGCCACAGGGGGCTTAGGGGACACTGAAGCTTTCTTT	CASSATGGLGDTEAFF	TRBJ1-1	few	TRBV9	TRBD1
TGTGCCAGCAGTTTACGGGGGAGGTACAATGAGCAGTTCTTC	CASSLRGRYNEQFF	TRBJ2-1	few	TRBV27	-
TGTGCCAGCAGCAAGACAGGGCATATGTACGAGCAGTACTTC	CASSKTGHMYEQYF	TRBJ2-7	-	TRBV27	TRBD1
TGTGCCAGCAGCCCCTATAGGAGCGCTGAGACCCAGTACTTC	CASSPYRSAETQYF	TRBJ2-5	-	TRBV11-2	-
TGTGCCAGTAGTACCGACAAGTGGATTACAGACACCGGGGAGCTGTTTTTT	CASSTDKWITDTGELFF	TRBJ2-2	-	TRBV19	-
TGTGCCAGCAGCACCGGGACAGGGGTTGGCTACACCTTC	CASSTGTGVGYTF	TRBJ1-2	few	TRBV28	TRBD1
TGTGCCTGGAGTCGTGGGCAGGGAAGTCAGCCCCAGCATTTT	CAWSRGQGSQPQHF	TRBJ1-5	few	TRBV30	-
TGTGCCAGCAGCCCCGCAATGACACCCCGCTCCTACAATGAGCAGTTCTTC	CASSPAMTPRSYNEQFF	TRBJ2-1	few	TRBV5-4	-
TGCGCCAGCAGCTTGTTTACTAGCGGGACCCTACGGGCAGATACGCAGTATTTT	CASSLFTSGTLRADTQYF	TRBJ2-3	-	TRBV5-1	TRBD2
TGCGCCAGCAGCCAACTGGGGACAGGGGGCACCGGGGAGCTGTTTTTT	CASSQLGTGGTGELFF	TRBJ2-2	few	TRBV4-1	TRBD1
TGTGCCACCAGCACAGGGCAGGGCTACGAGCAGTACTTC	CATSTGQGYEQYF	TRBJ2-7	few	TRBV15	-
TGTGCCAGCAGTCCATCTAGTTGGGGGCGGGTTAGTTCGGAGACTGATACGCAGTATTTT	CASSPSSWGRVSSETDTQYF	TRBJ2-3	-	TRBV27	-
TGTGCCACCAGCAGAGGTTCAGGGAACCCCAGGCAGCCCCAGCATTTT	CATSRGSGNPRQPQHF	TRBJ1-5	few	TRBV15	-
TGTGCCAGCAGTTTACTAGCGGGAGTACGACAAGAGACCCAGTACTTC	CASSLLAGVRQETQYF	TRBJ2-5	few	TRBV13	TRBD2
TGCAGCGTTGCGACTAGCGTATACTCCTACAATGAGCAGTTCTTC	CSVATSVYSYNEQFF	TRBJ2-1	-	TRBV29-1	TRBD2
TGTGCCAGCAGCGCGACAGAGCTGAACACTGAAGCTTTCTTT	CASSATELNTEAFF	TRBJ1-1	many	TRBV7-9	-
TGTGCTAGCGCACTAGGTCGGCAAGAGACCCAGTACTTC	CASALGRQETQYF	TRBJ2-5	few	TRBV7-7	-
TGTGCCATCAGTGCAGGGAATCAAGAGACCCAGTACTTC	CAISAGNQETQYF	TRBJ2-5	-	TRBV10-3	-
TGTGCCAGCAGCTTAGGATCGGGTCAAAGCTCCTACGAGCAGTACTTC	CASSLGSGQSSYEQYF	TRBJ2-7	few	TRBV7-6	-
TGTGCCAGCAGCTATAAACTAGCGGGGCGAGCGGATACGCAGTATTTT	CASSYKLAGRADTQYF	TRBJ2-3	once	TRBV7-6	TRBD2
TGTGCCAGCAGCGTAGATCCCCGGGACAGGGGTGTTCAGTACTTC	CASSVDPRDRGVQYF	TRBJ2-4	-	TRBV9	TRBD1
TGCGCCAGCAGCTTGGAACAGGTGGTGAATACGCAGTATTTT	CASSLEQVVNTQYF	TRBJ2-3	-	TRBV5-1	-
TGTGCCAGCAGAGCCTTGACAGGGGGCACATACTCTGGGGCCAACGTCCTGACTTTC	CASRALTGGTYSGANVLTF	TRBJ2-6	many	TRBV2	TRBD1
TGTGCCAGCAGCCCCCGTGGGCGGGTGGGAGAGACCCAGTACTTC	CASSPRGRVGETQYF	TRBJ2-5	-	TRBV9	-
TGTGCCAGCAGTGACAGACAGGGGGCCATCTACAATGAGCAGTTCTTC	CASSDRQGAIYNEQFF	TRBJ2-1	few	TRBV6-1	TRBD1
TGTGCCAGCAGAACAGGGGAAGGGAGAGGGACCCAGTACTTC	CASRTGEGRGTQYF	TRBJ2-5	few	TRBV6-1	TRBD1
TGTGCCACCAGGAGGACAGGAGGGACCGGGGAGCTGTTTTTT	CATRRTGGTGELFF	TRBJ2-2	few	TRBV15	-
TGTGCCAGCTCACCGAGAGCGGGGAAGAGCTACGAGCAGTACTTC	CASSPRAGKSYEQYF	TRBJ2-7	-	TRBV18	TRBD2
TGCGCCAGCAGTGAATCAGGGCCGGGCAATCAGCCCCAGCATTTT	CASSESGPGNQPQHF	TRBJ1-5	-	TRBV10-2	-
TGTGCCAGCAGCTTGGAAATTAGAAACACCGGGGAGCTGTTTTTT	CASSLEIRNTGELFF	TRBJ2-2	-	TRBV5-5	-
TGTGCCAGCAGTTTAAGCAGGACTGGAAACACCATATATTTT	CASSLSRTGNTIYF	TRBJ1-3	-	TRBV27	-
TGCGCCAGCAGCCGATGGACGACAACGGGGAACGAGCAGTACTTC	CASSRWTTTGNEQYF	TRBJ2-7	-	TRBV4-1	-
TGTGCCAGCAGCAACGGACTCCCGAGCACAGATACGCAGTATTTT	CASSNGLPSTDTQYF	TRBJ2-3	few	TRBV6-5	-
TGCGCCAGCAGCCACAGTGGCGGGAGCTCCTACAATGAGCAGTTCTTC	CASSHSGGSSYNEQFF	TRBJ2-1	-	TRBV4-1	TRBD2
TGCAGCGTTGATAGAGGAACAGACCGGGACAGGGGGAACTATGGCTACACCTTC	CSVDRGTDRDRGNYGYTF	TRBJ1-2	-	TRBV29-1	TRBD1
TGTGCCAGCAGTTTATCGTACCAGTCGCGGGACTATGGCTACACCTTC	CASSLSYQSRDYGYTF	TRBJ1-2	-	TRBV27	-
TGCGCCAGCAGCCGGACAGGATCCGAGTCGTCGGATGGCTACACCTTC	CASSRTGSESSDGYTF	TRBJ1-2	-	TRBV5-1	TRBD1
TGTGCCTGGAGTGGGGTGACTAGAGAGCAGTACTTC	CAWSGVTREQYF	TRBJ2-7	-	TRBV30	-
TGCGCCAGGCGGGACAGGGAGGACACTAACTATGGCTACACCTTC	CARRDREDTNYGYTF	TRBJ1-2	few	TRBV10-1	TRBD1